This is a list of T cell receptor beta chains from one sample in a study of metastatic and nonmetastatic thyroid tumors. MiXCR reprocessed the PCR reads for TCRdb. In the table there are 27,000 or so clones, 15% of which are singletons. The material sequenced was blood. The source is a male donor with papillary thyroid cancer or a benign thyroid nodule (not recorded which). Some clones in this sample may be carry-over from other donors' samples. The CDR3 runs from the conserved cysteine through the conserved F or W. The order of the fields is clone size, J gene, D gene, V gene, CDR3 protein, CDR3 DNA. A D gene is named only where the DNA matches it firmly. Expanded clones get a size class; other rows say once, few or many, or leave the size out.

>many|TRBJ2-3|.|TRBV24-1
CATSGRGNTDTQYF
TGTGCCACCAGTGGTCGGGGTAACACAGATACGCAGTATTTT
>many|TRBJ1-5|TRBD1|TRBV12-5
CASGADRDRQPQHF
TGTGCTAGTGGAGCCGACAGGGATAGGCAGCCCCAGCATTTT
>many|TRBJ2-5|TRBD2|TRBV10-2
CATRPGSTSVETQYF
TGCGCCACTCGCCCCGGCTCGACTAGCGTGGAGACCCAGTACTTC
>many|TRBJ1-2|TRBD1|TRBV7-9
CASSPGDRPYGYTF
TGTGCCAGCAGCCCGGGGGACAGGCCTTATGGCTACACCTTC
>many|TRBJ1-2|TRBD1|TRBV5-5
CASSPRQGEGYTF
TGTGCCAGCAGCCCACGACAGGGGGAAGGCTACACCTTC
>many|TRBJ2-2|TRBD2|TRBV7-9
CASKEVSGVSGELFF
TGTGCCAGCAAGGAGGTTAGCGGGGTGTCCGGGGAGCTGTTTTTT
>few|TRBJ2-3|.|TRBV6-1
CASSVRAHTDTQYF
TGTGCCAGCAGTGTCCGTGCCCACACGGATACGCAGTATTTT
>many|TRBJ2-7|TRBD1|TRBV7-9
CASQPGQGGEQYF
TGTGCCAGCCAACCGGGACAGGGGGGCGAGCAGTACTTC
>.|TRBJ2-3|.|TRBV5-1
CASSLDWSSYTQYF
TGCGCCAGCAGCTTGGACTGGAGTTCATATACGCAGTATTTT
>many|TRBJ2-1|TRBD1|TRBV9
CASSGGTDLYNEQFF
TGTGCCAGCAGCGGGGGGACAGACCTCTACAATGAGCAGTTCTTC
>many|TRBJ1-1|.|TRBV28
CASSKPGLGNTEAFF
TGTGCCAGCAGTAAGCCAGGCTTAGGGAACACTGAAGCTTTCTTT
>many|TRBJ2-1|TRBD2|TRBV19
CASSIATPSGPYNEQFF
TGTGCCAGTAGTATAGCCACCCCTAGCGGACCTTACAATGAGCAGTTCTTC
>many|TRBJ2-3|.|TRBV29-1
CSVDGSLRQGPDTQYF
TGCAGCGTTGACGGGAGCCTCAGACAGGGTCCAGATACGCAGTATTTT
>few|TRBJ2-7|.|TRBV28
CASSFSVSGYEQYF
TGTGCCAGCAGTTTCTCCGTGAGCGGCTACGAGCAGTACTTC
>.|TRBJ2-7|.|TRBV4-3
CASSQAHLARNEQYF
TGCGCCAGCAGCCAAGCCCACCTTGCCCGGAACGAGCAGTACTTC
>many|TRBJ2-7|.|TRBV5-6
CASSLGPMSSYEQYF
TGTGCCAGCAGCTTGGGTCCAATGTCGTCCTACGAGCAGTACTTC
>many|TRBJ2-7|TRBD1|TRBV2
CASSGGPGRDRGGPGYEQYF
TGTGCCAGCAGTGGGGGACCCGGCCGGGACAGGGGTGGCCCTGGCTACGAGCAGTACTTC
>many|TRBJ2-7|.|TRBV19
CASSGMGVYEQYF
TGTGCCAGTAGTGGTATGGGGGTCTACGAGCAGTACTTC
>many|TRBJ2-4|.|TRBV11-3
CASSLPGEDIQYF
TGTGCCAGCAGCCTCCCGGGCGAGGACATTCAGTACTTC
>few|TRBJ2-3|.|TRBV15
CATSRMRVTDTQYF
TGTGCCACCAGCAGGATGCGTGTAACAGATACGCAGTATTTT
>.|TRBJ2-7|.|TRBV11-3
CASSLYMSEQYF
TGTGCCAGCAGCTTATATATGTCCGAGCAGTACTTC
>.|TRBJ2-3|TRBD1|TRBV7-3
CASSFGGGSRTGGTDTQYF
TGTGCCAGCAGCTTTGGTGGGGGATCAAGGACAGGGGGCACAGATACGCAGTATTTT
>.|TRBJ2-7|.|TRBV5-6
CASSLGEGAYDHYF
TGTGCCAGCTCCCTCGGGGAGGGGGCCTACGATCATTACTTC
>many|TRBJ1-3|.|TRBV18
CASSPTLAENTIYF
TGTGCCAGCTCACCTACACTGGCCGAAAACACCATATATTTT
>.|TRBJ1-1|.|TRBV28
CASSSTTVDTEAFF
TGTGCCAGCAGTTCGACGACAGTGGACACTGAAGCTTTCTTT
>many|TRBJ2-1|.|TRBV9
CASSVEGTRPWEQFF
TGTGCCAGCAGCGTAGAGGGGACAAGACCATGGGAGCAGTTCTTC
>few|TRBJ1-2|.|TRBV28
CASSLSPWGSGYTF
TGTGCCAGCAGTTTATCCCCATGGGGGTCTGGCTACACCTTC
>many|TRBJ2-1|.|TRBV7-9
CAASTNGEQFF
TGTGCCGCCTCGACCAACGGTGAGCAGTTCTTC